This T cell receptor beta chain was documented in a study of blood T cell repertoires in COVID-19. At the level of the study: Samples taken during acute and convalescent COVID-19 were collected in the United States, Italy and Spain. T cells, B-cell-depleted T cells, or PBMCs supplied cDNA or gDNA.

With 0 bases removed from V and 4 bases from J, the gap between germline ends came to 11 bases. The CDR3 consists of 16 residues. In germline, CDR1 is SGHRS, CDR2 YFSETQ. A Seattle source enrolled patients during active infection and followed them longitudinally. As processed by the authors: Estimation of nucleated cell counts relied on the amplification of reference gene primers. Here immunoSEQ multiplex PCR was the method, and the copy in TCRdb shows in-frame clones only, minus some. The V and J calls and the clone size are those of that table, but D and trimming were determined from the DNA. The sample yields 170,000 or so clones, around 86% seen once.

The sample comprised peripheral blood. The chain employs TRBV5-1 and TRBJ1-6, with TRBD1 as a possible D gene (5 bases). This clonotype was obtained from a woman aged 70-85 years with COVID-19, enrolled during active disease. CDR3 DNA: TGCGCCAGCAGCTTGGAAGGGGCGGATTATAATTCACCCCTCCACTTT. The encoded protein is CASSLEGADYNSPLHF.